Listed here is a single T cell receptor (beta chain). The antigen is undetermined. The entry originates in a study of CD8+CD57+ T cells in acquired aplastic anemia. The CDR3 covers 17 residues. J was trimmed by 2 bases and V by 2 bases; bases with no gene match: 8. CDR1 is SGHVS and CDR2 is FQNEAQ in the germline V gene. General study findings and limits: Patients showed no significant difference from controls in CD8+ Simpson's diversity. Twenty-nine sequences, all CD8+ CDR3, were shared between patients and controls.

TCR beta VDJ and CDR3 profiling used genomic DNA as template. TCRdb called the reads again in MiXCR, with one record for every CDR3 protein. This repertoire shows 250,000 to 300,000 distinct CDR3 sequences, 45% to 70% found once; its top ten account for 6.5% to 10%. The TCR was taken from a human donor with severe aplastic anemia or a healthy control (not recorded which). Sequencing used sorted CD4+, CD8+, or CD8+CD57+ T cells (not recorded which) from PBMCs. V is TRBV7-8 and J is TRBJ2-2; 7 nucleotides line up with TRBD1. This CDR3 is CASSLYEGQPNTGELFF. The CDR3 region has the DNA TGTGCCAGCAGCTTATATGAGGGACAGCCTAACACCGGGGAGCTGTTTTTT.